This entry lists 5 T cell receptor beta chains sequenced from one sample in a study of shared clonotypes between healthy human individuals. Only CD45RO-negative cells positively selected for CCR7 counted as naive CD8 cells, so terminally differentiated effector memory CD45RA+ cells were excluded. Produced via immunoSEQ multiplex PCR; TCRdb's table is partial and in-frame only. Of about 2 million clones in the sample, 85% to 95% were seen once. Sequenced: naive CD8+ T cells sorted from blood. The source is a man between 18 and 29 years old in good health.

This CDR3 reads CASSRLTGAATNEKLFF. DNA for the CDR3: TGTGCCAGTAGTCGGCTGACAGGGGCAGCAACTAATGAAAAACTGTTTTTT. This sequence joins TRBV19 and TRBJ1-4, with 8 bases aligning to TRBD1. The CDR3 is 17 amino acids. The germline gives CDR1 LNHDA, CDR2 SQIVND (reference sequence). V was pared by 5 bases and J by 0 bases, with 8 bases of the junction left unmatched. Variable domain in full (rest from reference TRBV19 and TRBJ1-4): DGGITQSPKYLFRKEGQNVTLSCEQNLNHDAMYWYRQDPGQGLRLIYYSQIVNDFQKGDIAEGYSVSREKKESFPLTVTSAQKNPTAFYLCASSRLTGAATNEKLFFGSGTQLSVL.

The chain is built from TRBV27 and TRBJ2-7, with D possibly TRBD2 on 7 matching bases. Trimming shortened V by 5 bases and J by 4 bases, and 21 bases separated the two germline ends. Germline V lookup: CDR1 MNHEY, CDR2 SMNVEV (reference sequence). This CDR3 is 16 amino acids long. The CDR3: CASSQMGGGGLYEQYF. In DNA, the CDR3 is TGTGCCAGCAGTCAAATGGGCGGGGGCGGCCTATACGAGCAGTACTTC.

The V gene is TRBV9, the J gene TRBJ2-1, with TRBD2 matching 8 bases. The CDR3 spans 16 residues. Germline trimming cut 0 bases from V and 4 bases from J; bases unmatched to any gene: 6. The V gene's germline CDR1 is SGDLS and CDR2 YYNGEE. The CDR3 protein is CASSVGVSGKYNEQFF. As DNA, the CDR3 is TGTGCCAGCAGCGTAGGGGTTAGCGGGAAATACAATGAGCAGTTCTTC. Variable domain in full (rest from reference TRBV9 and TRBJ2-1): DSGVTQTPKHLITATGQRVTLRCSPRSGDLSVYWYQQSLDQGLQFLIQYYNGEERAKGNILERFSAQQFPDLHSELNLSSLELGDSALYFCASSVGVSGKYNEQFFGPGTRLTVL.

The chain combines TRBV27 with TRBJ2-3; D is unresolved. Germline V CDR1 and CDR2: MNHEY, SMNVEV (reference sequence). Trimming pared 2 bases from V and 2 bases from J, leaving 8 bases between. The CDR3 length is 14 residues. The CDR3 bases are TGTGCCAGCAGTTTACAAAACCCCACAGATACGCAGTATTTT. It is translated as CASSLQNPTDTQYF.

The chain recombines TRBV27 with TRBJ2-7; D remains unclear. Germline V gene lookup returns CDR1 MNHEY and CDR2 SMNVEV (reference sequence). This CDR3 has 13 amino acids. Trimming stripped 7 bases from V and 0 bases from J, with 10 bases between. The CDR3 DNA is TGTGCCAGCAAAGTCCTAAGCTCCTACGAGCAGTACTTC. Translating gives CASKVLSSYEQYF.